Listed here are 11 T cell receptor beta chains from one sample, sequenced in a study of blood T cells in healthy people across ages. The second PCR ran roughly 6 to 11 cycles with a sample-barcoded 5' primer and J-beta primers. TCRdb reanalysed the 5' RACE reads using MiXCR and keeps one entry per CDR3 protein. The repertoire holds 600,000 or so distinct CDR3 sequences, around half seen once, with under 30% in the top ten. The source material was blood. These receptors were obtained from a man older than 75 in good health.

The chain links TRBV11-2 to TRBJ2-7, with D possibly being TRBD1 or TRBD2 (5 bases each). Deletions cut 5 bases from V and 7 bases from J, with 18 bases between. This CDR3 has 14 amino acids. Per germline, CDR1 SGHAT and CDR2 FQNNGV. The CDR3 DNA reads TGTGCCAGCAGCCCCCGTGGGGGTGTAGATGAGCAGTACTTC. It translates to CASSPRGGVDEQYF.

This clonotype occurred a few times. The chain links TRBV12-3 or TRBV12-4 to TRBJ2-7; D possibly corresponds to TRBD1 (7 bases). Trimming removed 6 bases at V and 3 bases at J, with 18 bases between. The CDR3 consists of 15 residues. CDR3 in amino acids: CASSWDRGGNYEQYF. The CDR3, as DNA: TGTGCCAGCAGCTGGGACAGAGGGGGGAACTACGAGCAGTACTTC.

The table lists this clonotype with a few counts. The rearrangement uses TRBV28 and TRBJ1-4; 7 positions agree with TRBD1. Germline lookup yields CDR1 MDHEN and CDR2 SYDVKM. CDR3 length: 15 amino acids. V trimming: 5 bases; J trimming: 7 bases; junction bases outside the gene matches: 10. The DNA for the CDR3 is TGTGCCAGCAGTCCACCAGGGGGAAGAGGTGAAAAACTGTTTTTT. Encoded protein: CASSPPGGRGEKLFF.

V is TRBV20-1 and J is TRBJ1-2, with D tentatively TRBD1 (5 bases). The germline gives CDR1 DFQATT, CDR2 SNEGSKA (reference sequence). CDR3 size: 13 residues. The ends were cut back, 6 bases at V and 5 bases at J, with 16 bases in the middle. The CDR3 DNA reads as TGCAGTGCCGAGCCCCAGGGTGGGTATGGCTACACCTTC. Amino acids: CSAEPQGGYGYTF.

The V and J genes are TRBV7-2 and TRBJ1-1; D unresolved. Trimming removed 5 bases from V and 1 base from J, with 17 bases in between. The germline V gene has CDR1 SGHTA and CDR2 FQGNSA. The CDR3 is 16 residues long. The CDR3 DNA reads as TGTGCCAGCAGCCTCACCCAGGTAGCGACGAACACTGAAGCTTTCTTT. Protein: CASSLTQVATNTEAFF.

The chain is built from TRBV7-6 and TRBJ1-1; maybe TRBD1 (6 bases). Trimming took off 5 bases at V and 1 base at J, with 14 bases between the two ends. Germline V CDR1 and CDR2: SGHVS, FNYEAQ. The CDR3 consists of 15 residues. The CDR3: CASSPRTGQNTEAFF. CDR3 sequence (DNA): TGTGCCAGCAGCCCCCGAACAGGGCAGAACACTGAAGCTTTCTTT.

This chain connects TRBV3-1 to TRBJ2-1; TRBD1 aligns across 10 bases. CDR1 and CDR2 from the germline V gene are LGHDT and YNNKEL (reference sequence). The trim removed 1 base at V and 0 bases at J, leaving 9 bases unmatched. The CDR3 sequence is 19 residues long. CDR3 sequence reads: CASSQGDRGFLSSYNEQFF. Here the CDR3 DNA reads TGTGCCAGCAGCCAAGGGGACAGGGGCTTCCTCAGCTCCTACAATGAGCAGTTCTTC.

This clonotype came up many times. The rearrangement joins TRBV6-6 to TRBJ2-1, with D possibly being TRBD1 (6 bases). CDR1 MNHNY and CDR2 SVGAGI come from the germline V gene (reference sequence). Trimming cost V 5 bases and J 4 bases, with 9 bases left between them. This CDR3 spans 13 amino acids. CDR3 loop: CASSIQGYNEQFF. CDR3 bases: TGTGCCAGCAGTATACAGGGATACAATGAGCAGTTCTTC.

The gene calls are TRBV2 and TRBJ2-1; D uncertain. Germline V lookup: CDR1 SNHLY, CDR2 FYNNEI. V lost 2 bases, J lost 10 bases, and 9 bases lay in between. This CDR3 is 12 amino acids long. The CDR3 DNA reads as TGTGCCAGCAGTGAAAGTCCAAGGGAGCAGTTCTTC. Translated, it gives CASSESPREQFF.

This clonotype has only a few counts. The V and J genes are TRBV7-2 and TRBJ2-1; TRBD1 agrees at 7 bases. Germline CDR1 and CDR2: SGHTA and FQGNSA. The V gene end was trimmed by 4 bases and the J gene end by 7 bases; junction bases not matched to a gene: 10. This CDR3 region has 15 residues. CDR3 protein: CASSYPGTVRNEQFF. DNA for the CDR3: TGTGCCAGCAGCTACCCCGGGACAGTTCGTAATGAGCAGTTCTTC.

Here the CDR3 DNA reads TGTGCCAGCAGCCCCAGACGAGCGGATCTTGGAGAGCAGTTCTTC. It yields the protein CASSPRRADLGEQFF. The V and J genes are TRBV7-3 and TRBJ2-1; D perhaps matches TRBD2 (5 bases). Looked up from germline, CDR1 is SGHTA and CDR2 is FQGTGA. The length of the CDR3 is 15 residues. With 5 bases removed from V and 10 bases from J, the gap between germline ends came to 21 bases. The complete variable domain, with remaining parts taken from reference TRBV7-3 and TRBJ2-1, reads GAGVSQTPSNKVTEKGKYVELRCDPISGHTALYWYRQSLGQGPEFLIYFQGTGAADDSGLPNDRFFAVRPEGSVSTLKIQRTERGDSAVYLCASSPRRADLGEQFFGPGTRLTVL.